What follows are 13 T cell receptor beta chains derived from one specimen sequenced in a study of T cell changes during pregnancy in multiple sclerosis. Assay: immunoSEQ multiplex PCR; the TCRdb copy retains only in-frame clones and omits some. The sample lists nearly 110,000 clones, about nine tenths occurring once. Specimen: peripheral blood, collected after pregnancy. Source of these receptors: a female donor with multiple sclerosis, enrolled in a pregnancy study.

This chain connects TRBV5-1 to TRBJ2-7; D remains ambiguous. The V end was cut by 4 bases, the J end by 0 bases, with 5 bases between. The germline gives CDR1 SGHRS, CDR2 YFSETQ. This CDR3 comprises 12 residues. The CDR3 loop is CASSASSYEQYF. Here the CDR3 DNA reads TGCGCCAGCAGCGCTAGCTCCTACGAGCAGTACTTC.

This chain connects TRBV5-1 to TRBJ1-1; TRBD1 is a possible D gene (6 bases). The V end lost 4 bases, the J end lost 2 bases, and 21 bases lay between the germline ends. CDR1 and CDR2 from the germline V gene are SGHRS and YFSETQ. This CDR3 spans 17 amino acids. This CDR3 reads CASSRGRGSSFNTEAFF. The CDR3 bases are TGCGCCAGCAGCCGGGGGAGGGGGTCGTCGTTTAACACTGAAGCTTTCTTT.

This clone was observed once. The chain combines TRBV29-1 with TRBJ1-5; D perhaps matches TRBD1 (5 bases). In germline, CDR1 is SQVTM, CDR2 ANQGSEA. Trimming pared 6 bases from V and 0 bases from J, leaving 12 bases between. CDR3 length: 14 amino acids. This CDR3 is CSVLETASNQPQHF. Here the CDR3 DNA reads TGCAGCGTACTTGAGACAGCTAGCAATCAGCCCCAGCATTTT.

The chain carries TRBV6-1 and TRBJ2-3, with a tentative D call TRBD2 (5 bases). The CDR3 is 16 residues long. V was cut by 3 bases and J by 2 bases, with 15 bases left in between. The germline gives CDR1 MNHNS, CDR2 SASEGT. The CDR3 coding sequence is TGTGCCAGCAGTGAGGGGAGCGGCTACCCCACAGATACGCAGTATTTT. Translated, it gives CASSEGSGYPTDTQYF.

The V gene is TRBV19, the J gene TRBJ1-2, with 7 positions matching TRBD1. The CDR3 is 14 amino acids. From germline, CDR1 is LNHDA and CDR2 SQIVND (reference sequence). V was clipped by 7 bases and J by 4 bases; unmatched bases: 9. The CDR3 is CASNADRDRYGYTF. Here the CDR3 DNA reads TGTGCCAGTAATGCTGACAGGGACCGCTATGGCTACACCTTC.

The rearrangement links TRBV10-1 to TRBJ2-7; tentatively, D is TRBD1 (5 bases). The CDR3 length is 11 residues. V lost 7 bases and J 6 bases, leaving 10 bases between the germline ends. CDR1 WNHNN and CDR2 SYGVQD come from the germline V gene (reference sequence). CDR3 coding DNA: TGCGCCAGCACCGACAGTGGCGAGCAGTACTTC. This encodes CASTDSGEQYF.

The J gene is TRBJ2-4, the V gene TRBV2, with D possibly being TRBD2 (6 bases). The CDR3 covers 14 residues. Germline CDR1 reads SNHLY; CDR2 reads FYNNEI. With 3 bases removed from V and 7 bases from J, the gap between germline ends came to 13 bases. This CDR3 is CASSETEGGNIQYF. In DNA form, the CDR3 reads TGTGCCAGCAGTGAGACCGAGGGAGGTAACATTCAGTACTTC.

The chain links TRBV27 to TRBJ1-1; 7 nucleotides match TRBD1. The CDR3 has 16 residues. Germline V CDR1 and CDR2: MNHEY, SMNVEV (reference sequence). Trimming cost V 5 bases and J 2 bases; bases outside gene matches: 11. The CDR3 here is CASSLLGRQGNTEAFF. The CDR3 region has the DNA TGTGCCAGCAGTCTCCTAGGCCGACAGGGTAACACTGAAGCTTTCTTT.

V usage is TRBV6-5 and J usage is TRBJ2-2; tentatively, D is TRBD2 (6 bases). Germline lookup yields CDR1 MNHEY and CDR2 SVGAGI. The germline V and J ends were trimmed by 4 bases and 5 bases, with 11 bases remaining between them. This CDR3 is 14 amino acids long. DNA of the CDR3: TGTGCCAGCAGTTCCGGGAGTTGGACCGGGGAGCTGTTTTTT. It is translated as CASSSGSWTGELFF.

The chain carries TRBV7-8 and TRBJ2-5, with D possibly matching TRBD1 (5 bases). Per germline, CDR1 SGHVS and CDR2 FQNEAQ. This CDR3 comprises 15 residues. Deletions cut 1 base from V and 9 bases from J, with 18 bases between. CDR3 DNA sequence: TGTGCCAGCAGCTTAGTTGGTGCAGGGCGATCGCCCCAGTACTTC. Protein sequence: CASSLVGAGRSPQYF.

The rearrangement uses TRBV9 and TRBJ2-3, with 10 bases fitting TRBD2. CDR1 is SGDLS, CDR2 YYNGEE, per germline. V lost 1 base to trimming and J lost 2 bases; unmatched junction nucleotides: 10. This CDR3 has 18 amino acids. The CDR3: CASSVLAGAFRFTDTQYF. CDR3 DNA: TGTGCCAGCAGCGTACTAGCGGGGGCGTTCAGATTCACAGATACGCAGTATTTT.

The chain is built from TRBV19 and TRBJ2-4; D gene uncertain. CDR1 is LNHDA, CDR2 SQIVND, per germline (reference sequence). Trimming stripped 5 bases from V and 9 bases from J, with 17 bases between. The CDR3 consists of 14 residues. CDR3 DNA: TGTGCCAGTAGTTCTACGACTCCGAACGGCATTCAGTACTTC. Protein: CASSSTTPNGIQYF.

The chain recombines TRBV10-3 with TRBJ1-5, with a weak D call TRBD1 (5 bases). This CDR3 is 15 amino acids long. CDR1 and CDR2 from the germline V gene are ENHRY and SYGVKD. Trimming pared 4 bases from V and 4 bases from J, leaving 14 bases between. CDR3 nucleotide sequence: TGTGCCATCAGTGGAAAATTGGGGCAGAATCAGCCCCAGCATTTT. As protein: CAISGKLGQNQPQHF.